This T cell receptor beta chain was captured by sequencing in a study of cytomegalovirus exposure and HLA in healthy donors. The CDR3 sequence is 16 residues long. V lost 3 bases and J 1 base, leaving 12 bases between the germline ends. The germline CDR1 and CDR2 sequences are MNHNS and SASEGT. TCRdb keeps only in-frame clones here, not all; method: immunoSEQ multiplex PCR. The sample carries 140,000 or so clones, roughly nine tenths recorded once. This clonotype was obtained from a man aged 18 to 30 in good health and CMV-seronegative. Sample: PBMCs. The chain uses TRBV6-1 and TRBJ2-2, with a weak D call TRBD1 (6 bases). The CDR3 is CASSEIRQVNTGELFF. The CDR3 DNA reads TGTGCCAGCAGTGAGATCCGACAGGTGAACACCGGGGAGCTGTTTTTT.